The 18 T cell receptor beta chains in this list originate from one sample, sequenced in a study of blood T cells in healthy people across ages. A J-beta primer mix and a sample-barcoded 5' primer were used in a second PCR of about 7 to 12 cycles. Via MiXCR, TCRdb re-called the 5' RACE reads, giving one row per CDR3 protein. The sample includes around 1,000,000 distinct CDR3 sequences, about 23% of them seen just once. These sequences were also reported in another study, on T cells of mothers and their children.

Sequenced input: blood. These receptors were collected from a girl aged 2 to 10 in good health.

This sequence joins TRBV7-3 and TRBJ2-2; no definite D call. Germline CDR1 reads SGHTA; CDR2 reads FQGTGA. Trimming removed 2 bases from V and 5 bases from J, with 9 bases in between. The CDR3 consists of 14 residues. In nucleotides, the CDR3 is TGTGCCAGCAGCTTAGGTGCGTCAACCGGGGAGCTGTTTTTT. It codes for CASSLGASTGELFF.

This clonotype was picked up many times. The chain combines TRBV25-1 with TRBJ2-7; D possibly uses TRBD1 or TRBD2 (5 bases each). The germline gives CDR1 MGHDK, CDR2 SYGVNS. With 6 bases removed from V and 0 bases from J, the gap between germline ends came to 9 bases. The CDR3 spans 13 residues. The CDR3 loop reads CASSRDLSYEQYF. The CDR3 DNA reads TGTGCCAGCAGCCGGGACCTCTCCTACGAGCAGTACTTC.

The chain couples TRBV4-3 to TRBJ2-2; 8 nucleotides line up with TRBD1. From germline, CDR1 is LGHNA and CDR2 YSLEER. CDR3 length: 14 amino acids. Trimming took 3 bases from V and 7 from J; bases not matched to a gene: 4. CDR3 sequence: CASSHADRVGELFF. CDR3 nucleotide sequence: TGCGCCAGCAGCCACGCGGACAGGGTCGGGGAGCTGTTTTTT.

The V call is TRBV7-2, the J call TRBJ2-6, with D possibly matching TRBD1 (6 bases). Germline CDR1 is SGHTA and CDR2 is FQGNSA. This CDR3 region has 18 residues. V was shortened by 2 bases and J by 0 bases, with 14 bases between the two germline ends. This CDR3 is CASSLLAGAFSGANVLTF. The CDR3 coding sequence is TGTGCCAGCAGCTTATTGGCAGGGGCCTTCTCTGGGGCCAACGTCCTGACTTTC.

The CDR3 sequence is CASSPSQLYEQYF. DNA for the CDR3: TGTGCCAGCTCACCAAGTCAACTATACGAGCAGTACTTC. The V call is TRBV18, the J call TRBJ2-7; no firm D call. Trimming stripped 2 bases from V and 4 bases from J, with 9 bases between. The V gene's germline CDR1 is KGHSH and CDR2 LQKENI. The CDR3 covers 13 residues.

V usage is TRBV20-1 and J usage is TRBJ2-2; 8 bases map to TRBD1. V was clipped by 1 base and J by 1 base; unmatched bases: 2. From germline, CDR1 is DFQATT and CDR2 SNEGSKA (reference sequence). CDR3 length equals 15 residues. CDR3 bases: TGCAGTGCTAGAGGGGGACAGGAGAACACCGGGGAGCTGTTTTTT. Translated: CSARGGQENTGELFF.

This clonotype has more than one count but fewer than ten. This sequence joins TRBV5-1 and TRBJ1-1; D perhaps matches TRBD1 (5 bases). This CDR3 spans 13 amino acids. The V gene's germline CDR1 is SGHRS and CDR2 YFSETQ. V was cut by 0 bases and J by 12 bases, with 15 bases left in between. This chain's CDR3 is CASSLGQGSWTFF. CDR3 bases: TGCGCCAGCAGCTTGGGGCAGGGCAGTTGGACTTTCTTT.

V is TRBV21-1 and J is TRBJ1-1; whether TRBD1, the table's D call, matches the DNA was not checked. TRBV21-1 is listed as a pseudogene. The CDR3 length is 15 residues. As DNA, the CDR3 is TGTGCCAGCAGCACGCCGGGACAAGTTTACACTGAAGCTTTCTTT. Translated: CASSTPGQVYTEAFF.

The genes are TRBV9 and TRBJ2-7; 8 nucleotides align to TRBD2. The V gene end was trimmed by 4 bases and the J gene end by 3 bases; junction bases not matched to a gene: 12. Germline-derived CDR1 and CDR2 are SGDLS and YYNGEE. The CDR3 loop spans 16 amino acids. The CDR3 loop reads CASSTAGGFIGYEQYF. In DNA, the CDR3 is TGTGCCAGCAGCACCGCGGGGGGATTCATTGGCTACGAGCAGTACTTC.

The V call is TRBV4-1, the J call TRBJ2-3, with no clear D. Trimming cost V 0 bases and J 5 bases, with 6 bases left between them. Looked up from germline, CDR1 is MGHRA and CDR2 is YSYEKL. The CDR3 is 13 amino acids. The CDR3 spells CASSQDSEDTQYF. The DNA for the CDR3 is TGCGCCAGCAGCCAAGATTCGGAAGATACGCAGTATTTT.

This clonotype has more than one count but fewer than ten. This rearrangement joins TRBV6-6 to TRBJ2-7; no reliable D call. V lost 7 bases and J 4 bases, leaving 11 bases between the germline ends. Germline V lookup: CDR1 MNHNY, CDR2 SVGAGI (reference sequence). The CDR3 is 12 residues long. The CDR3 sequence is CASKGFWYEQYF. The CDR3 DNA reads TGTGCCAGCAAAGGGTTTTGGTACGAGCAGTACTTC.

The CDR3 loop is CASSLIRKEGKTEAFF. The CDR3 DNA reads as TGTGCCAGCAGCTTGATTCGGAAGGAGGGTAAGACTGAAGCTTTCTTT. The chain joins TRBV7-3 to TRBJ1-1, with D uncertain. This CDR3 comprises 16 residues. V shed 3 bases and J shed 5 bases, with 19 bases lying between them. Per germline, CDR1 SGHTA and CDR2 FQGTGA.

This clonotype was seen a handful of times. This chain connects TRBV20-1 to TRBJ2-7; D remains ambiguous. CDR3 length: 13 amino acids. The germline V gene has CDR1 DFQATT and CDR2 SNEGSKA (reference sequence). The germline V and J ends were trimmed by 1 base and 3 bases, with 10 bases remaining between them. The CDR3 is CSARGPSYYEQYF. CDR3 DNA sequence: TGCAGTGCTAGAGGCCCGTCCTACTACGAGCAGTACTTC.

The chain combines TRBV29-1 with TRBJ1-1; D is undetermined. This CDR3 is 13 amino acids long. V was pared by 7 bases and J by 7 bases, with 19 bases between. From germline, CDR1 is SQVTM and CDR2 ANQGSEA. CDR3 amino acids: CSANRVPDLEAFF. The CDR3 bases are TGCAGCGCCAATAGGGTACCCGACCTTGAAGCTTTCTTT. Based on the CDR3 plus reference TRBV29-1 and TRBJ1-1, the full variable domain is SAVISQKPSRDICQRGTSLTIQCQVDSQVTMMFWYRQQPGQSLTLIATANQGSEATYESGFVIDKFPISRPNLTFSTLTVSNMSPEDSSIYLCSANRVPDLEAFFGQGTRLTVV.

This clonotype appeared a few times. The V call is TRBV2, the J call TRBJ2-5, with D tentatively TRBD2 (5 bases). Germline CDR1 is SNHLY and CDR2 is FYNNEI. There are 15 residues in the CDR3. V was trimmed by 3 bases and J by 0 bases, leaving 11 bases between them. Here the CDR3 reads CASSETTQYQETQYF. The CDR3 nucleotides read TGTGCCAGCAGTGAGACTACACAGTACCAAGAGACCCAGTACTTC.

The sample holds a few counts of this clonotype. The chain joins TRBV29-1 to TRBJ2-7, with D tentatively TRBD2 (6 bases). The germline V and J ends were trimmed by 7 bases and 4 bases, with 14 bases remaining between them. The V gene's germline CDR1 is SQVTM and CDR2 ANQGSEA. The CDR3 has 12 residues. The CDR3: CSGARSGYEQYF. The CDR3 nucleotides are TGCAGCGGGGCCCGAAGCGGGTACGAGCAGTACTTC.

The gene calls are TRBV7-6 and TRBJ2-7; TRBD2 might be the D (7 bases). This CDR3 spans 13 amino acids. Germline CDR1 reads SGHVS; CDR2 reads FNYEAQ. Trimming left V 4 bases short and J 5 bases short, with 12 bases between. Here the CDR3 DNA reads TGTGCCAGCAGCTGGGGGCGGGGGAACGAGCAGTACTTC. This gives the protein CASSWGRGNEQYF.

This clonotype was found a few times. The chain uses TRBV29-1 and TRBJ1-2; 7 bases agree with TRBD1. CDR1 is SQVTM, CDR2 ANQGSEA, per germline. The CDR3 extends over 11 amino acids. V lost 5 bases to trimming and J lost 7 bases; unmatched junction nucleotides: 4. The CDR3 is CSVRQGFGYTF. In nucleotides, the CDR3 is TGCAGCGTTCGACAGGGATTTGGCTACACCTTC.